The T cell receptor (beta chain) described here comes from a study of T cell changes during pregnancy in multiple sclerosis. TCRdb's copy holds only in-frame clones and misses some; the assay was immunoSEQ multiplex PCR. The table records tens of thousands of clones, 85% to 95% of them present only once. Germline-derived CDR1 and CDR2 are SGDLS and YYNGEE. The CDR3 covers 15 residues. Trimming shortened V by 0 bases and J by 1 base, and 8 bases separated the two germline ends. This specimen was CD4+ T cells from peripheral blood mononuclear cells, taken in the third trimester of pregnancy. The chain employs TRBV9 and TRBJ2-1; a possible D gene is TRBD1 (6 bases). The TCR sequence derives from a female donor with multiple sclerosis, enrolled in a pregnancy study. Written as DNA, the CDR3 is TGTGCCAGCAGCGTAGGAGGGGGTTCCTACAATGAGCAGTTCTTC. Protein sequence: CASSVGGGSYNEQFF.